This T cell receptor beta chain was captured by sequencing in a study of T cell changes during pregnancy in multiple sclerosis. Germline V gene sequence: CDR1 SNHLY, CDR2 FYNNEI. The CDR3 spans 17 residues. After removal of 4 bases from V and 4 bases from J, the junction contained 16 bases not matched to a gene. The protocol was immunoSEQ multiplex PCR, while the TCRdb copy is restricted to in-frame clones and leaves out a portion. The table lists roughly 39,000 clones, 75% to 95% of them singletons, with about 12% in the top ten. This chain uses TRBV2 with TRBJ2-7, with 7 bases identical to TRBD1. The clonotype comes from a female donor with multiple sclerosis, enrolled in a pregnancy study. The sequenced sample was CD8+ T cells from peripheral blood mononuclear cells, obtained after pregnancy. The DNA of the CDR3 is TGTGCCAGCAGTGGATCCGCATCCGGGACAGCTTATTACGAGCAGTACTTC. It codes for CASSGSASGTAYYEQYF.